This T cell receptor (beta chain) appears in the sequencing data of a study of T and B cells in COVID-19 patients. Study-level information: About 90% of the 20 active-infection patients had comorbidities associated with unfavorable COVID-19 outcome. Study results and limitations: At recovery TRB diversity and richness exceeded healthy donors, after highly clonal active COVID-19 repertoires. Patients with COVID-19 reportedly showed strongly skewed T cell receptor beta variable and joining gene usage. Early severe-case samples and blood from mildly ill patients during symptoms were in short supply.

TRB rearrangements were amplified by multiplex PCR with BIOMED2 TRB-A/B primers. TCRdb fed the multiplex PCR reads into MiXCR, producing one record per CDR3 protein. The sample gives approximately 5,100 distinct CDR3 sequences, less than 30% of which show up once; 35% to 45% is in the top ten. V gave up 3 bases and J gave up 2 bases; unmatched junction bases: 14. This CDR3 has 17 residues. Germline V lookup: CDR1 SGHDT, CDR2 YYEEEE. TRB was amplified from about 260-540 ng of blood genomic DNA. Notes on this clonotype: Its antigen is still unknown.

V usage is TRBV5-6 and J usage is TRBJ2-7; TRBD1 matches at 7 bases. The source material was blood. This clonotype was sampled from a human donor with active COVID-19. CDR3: CASSSGTDYDLTYEQYF. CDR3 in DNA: TGTGCCAGCAGCTCCGGGACAGACTATGATTTAACCTACGAGCAGTACTTC.